A single count supports the clone carrying this T cell receptor (beta chain). Its antigen remains unknown. CDR3 size: 16 residues. The V gene's germline CDR1 is SEHNR and CDR2 FQNEAQ (reference sequence). V lost 4 bases to trimming and J lost 4 bases; unmatched junction nucleotides: 7. The method was immunoSEQ multiplex PCR; TCRdb's version includes in-frame clones alone and lacks a portion of them. Altogether fewer than 45,000 clones are present, 55% to 75% being singletons, with the ten largest covering approximately 11%. This specimen comes from a study of radiotherapy plus CTLA-4 blockade in lung cancer. Study observations and caveats: Interferon-beta, together with early blood T cell clone dynamics, reportedly best predicted response.

With ipilimumab providing CTLA-4 blockade, focal radiation was administered to patients who had chemo-refractory metastatic non-small-cell lung cancer. The chain has TRBV7-9 and TRBJ2-2, with TRBD1 matching over 9 bases. The TCR comes from a human donor with non-small cell lung cancer who had stable disease on radiotherapy plus ipilimumab. Sequenced here: peripheral blood, sampled from a patient treated with radiotherapy plus ipilimumab. CDR3 loop: CASSSGQGSLTGELFF. For the CDR3, the DNA is TGTGCCAGCAGCTCAGGACAGGGGAGTCTCACCGGGGAGCTGTTTTTT.